This T cell receptor beta chain was sequenced for a study of cytomegalovirus exposure and HLA in healthy donors. Broader study findings: For cytomegalovirus status, the classifier reportedly gave diagnoses with high specificity and sensitivity. It was fewer than 200 TCR beta chains that were listed as cytomegalovirus-associated. The dataset shows that most TCR sequences were rare, while some public TCRs occurred in many donors.

Primers included in the PCR were 60 Vbeta and 13 Jbeta primers. The method was immunoSEQ multiplex PCR; TCRdb's version includes in-frame clones alone and lacks a portion of them. This table holds over 100,000 clones, approximately 80% found once. Of note for this clone: No antigen is known for it.

This clonotype originated in a woman aged 18 to 35 in good health and CMV-seropositive. The sample consisted of PBMCs.

DNA for the CDR3: TGTGCCAGCTCACCGGAAGCGGGGTGGCAAGAGACCCAGTACTTC. It encodes CASSPEAGWQETQYF. The chain joins TRBV18 to TRBJ2-5, with TRBD2 identical over 7 bases. The CDR3 extends over 15 amino acids. CDR1 KGHSH and CDR2 LQKENI come from the germline V gene. The ends lost 3 bases at V and 2 bases at J; junction bases unmatched: 6.